This TCR beta chain emerged from a study of shared clonotypes between healthy human individuals. Libraries were prepared by immunoSEQ multiplex PCR; TCRdb keeps only in-frame clonotypes and omits some of them. The table lists 2,500,000 or so clones, more than 85% of them singletons, with 0.36% in the top ten. General observations from the study: Donor clonotype sharing was expected to depend on sequencing depth.

Points on this clone: Antigen: not known.

V shed 5 bases, J shed 2 bases, and the junction held 8 bases outside the gene matches. This CDR3 is 16 amino acids long. Germline V gives CDR1 SGHAT, CDR2 FQNNGV. Sequenced material: naive CD4+ T cells from PBMCs. Sample subset: CD45RA+ positively selected. The TCR comes from a man aged 18 to 29 in good health. Some clones in this sample may be carry-over from other donors' samples. This chain uses TRBV11-2 with TRBJ2-2, with 7 bases matching TRBD1. This chain's CDR3 is CASSDYRGPNTGELFF. CDR3 bases: TGTGCCAGCAGCGACTACAGGGGCCCTAACACCGGGGAGCTGTTTTTT.